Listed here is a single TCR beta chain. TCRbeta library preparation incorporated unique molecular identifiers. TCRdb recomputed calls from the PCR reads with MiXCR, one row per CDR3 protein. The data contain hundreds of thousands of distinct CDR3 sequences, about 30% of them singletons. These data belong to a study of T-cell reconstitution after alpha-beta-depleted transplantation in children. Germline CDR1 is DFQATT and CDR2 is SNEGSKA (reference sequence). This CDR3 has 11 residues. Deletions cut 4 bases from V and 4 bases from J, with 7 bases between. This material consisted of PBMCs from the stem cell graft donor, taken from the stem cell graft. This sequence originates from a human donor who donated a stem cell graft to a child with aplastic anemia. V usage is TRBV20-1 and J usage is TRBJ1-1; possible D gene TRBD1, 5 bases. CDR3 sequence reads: CSAKGTTEAFF. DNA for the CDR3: TGCAGTGCTAAAGGGACCACTGAAGCTTTCTTT.